This entry lists 9 T cell receptor beta chains sequenced from one sample in a study of regulatory T cells in long-lasting Graves disease. Sample time point: newly diagnosed GD, antithyroid drugs for less than 3 months. The TCR library was prepared using RNA isolated from PBMCs. Construction of TCR beta libraries relied on iRepertoire HTBI primers and on Arm-PCR targeting CDR3 regions. One entry per CDR3 protein results from TCRdb running MiXCR on the multiplex PCR reads. The sample has 350,000 to 450,000 distinct CDR3 sequences; approximately 15% are singletons. These data are also associated with another study on T cells in Graves' hyperthyroidism and ophthalmopathy.

Source: peripheral blood mononuclear cells (PBMCs), taken at new diagnosis, from a patient treated with antithyroid drugs. The receptor source for this set is a middle-aged man with Graves disease.

In this sample, this clonotype turned up many times. The chain carries TRBV28 and TRBJ2-5; a possible D gene is TRBD2 (5 bases). The germline V gene encodes CDR1 MDHEN and CDR2 SYDVKM. The CDR3 is 18 residues long. V lost 2 bases to trimming and J lost 5 bases, with 24 bases between them. CDR3 coding DNA: TGTGCCAGCAGTTTAGGACTGCTCAGAGCCCCAAACTGGGAGACCCAGTACTTC. It is translated as CASSLGLLRAPNWETQYF.

This clonotype was found a few times. The chain recombines TRBV5-1 with TRBJ1-4; D is unresolved. V was trimmed by 1 base and J by 8 bases, leaving 15 bases between them. CDR3 length: 15 residues. CDR1 is SGHRS and CDR2 is YFSETQ in the germline V gene. The CDR3 sequence: CASSLLGEGWEKLFF. CDR3 DNA: TGCGCCAGCAGCTTGCTCGGGGAAGGATGGGAAAAACTGTTTTTT.

This clonotype was observed at least ten times. The rearrangement links TRBV3-1 to TRBJ2-3; D gene ambiguous. The length of the CDR3 is 13 residues. The germline V and J ends were trimmed by 0 bases and 6 bases, with 7 bases remaining between them. Per the germline V gene, CDR1 is LGHDT and CDR2 is YNNKEL (reference sequence). DNA of the CDR3: TGTGCCAGCAGCCAAGATATGGCGGATACGCAGTATTTT. Translated, it gives CASSQDMADTQYF.

Ten or more counts support this clonotype. The chain carries TRBV10-3 and TRBJ1-5; 8 nucleotides align to TRBD1. V lost 8 bases, J lost 0 bases, and 3 bases stayed unmatched. CDR1 is ENHRY, CDR2 SYGVKD, per germline. This CDR3 has 14 amino acids. The CDR3 here is CAILDRASNQPQHF. For the CDR3, the DNA is TGTGCCATCCTGGACAGGGCTAGCAATCAGCCCCAGCATTTT.

This chain links TRBV28 with TRBJ1-5, with 11 nucleotides matching TRBD1. This CDR3 is 16 amino acids long. V lost 5 bases to trimming and J lost 7 bases; unmatched junction nucleotides: 10. From germline, CDR1 is MDHEN and CDR2 SYDVKM. The CDR3 DNA sequence: TGTGCCAGCAGTCGCCCGGGACAGGGGGTGGAGCAGCCCCAGCATTTT. Its translation is CASSRPGQGVEQPQHF.

There are many counts of this clonotype. V is TRBV5-1 and J is TRBJ2-5; 10 bases match TRBD1. Per germline, CDR1 SGHRS and CDR2 YFSETQ. V shed 7 bases, J shed 2 bases, and the junction held 8 bases outside the gene matches. The CDR3 has 15 residues. CDR3 nucleotide sequence: TGCGCCAGCGGACCCCGGACAGGGGGACAAGAGACCCAGTACTTC. This codes for CASGPRTGGQETQYF. Based on the CDR3 plus reference TRBV5-1 and TRBJ2-5, the full variable domain is KAGVTQTPRYLIKTRGQQVTLSCSPISGHRSVSWYQQTPGQGLQFLFEYFSETQRNKGNFPGRFSGRQFSNSRSEMNVSTLELGDSALYLCASGPRTGGQETQYFGPGTRLLVL.

There are a few counts of this clonotype. CDR3 DNA sequence: TGCGCCAGCAGCGACCGGCCAGGGGGCGAGACCCAGTACTTC. Translating it yields CASSDRPGGETQYF. The chain combines TRBV5-1 with TRBJ2-5, with 8 bases fitting TRBD1. The CDR3 is 14 residues long. CDR1 and CDR2 from the germline V gene are SGHRS and YFSETQ. J gave up 5 bases and V 4 bases, and 7 bases lay outside the gene matches.

This clonotype was found many times. This chain connects TRBV7-2 to TRBJ1-1; tentative D call: TRBD1 (5 bases). The CDR3 is made up of 13 amino acids. Germline CDR1 is SGHTA and CDR2 is FQGNSA. The V end was cut by 5 bases, the J end by 6 bases, with 13 bases between. Here the CDR3 reads CASSGWGNSEAFF. The CDR3 DNA is TGTGCCAGCAGCGGGTGGGGGAATTCTGAAGCTTTCTTT.

Worth noting for this clonotype: A read error is possible here, since a much larger clone lies one base away. The gene calls are TRBV6-2 or TRBV6-3 and TRBJ2-5, with TRBD1 matching over 7 bases. This CDR3 region has 13 residues. Germline assignment: CDR1 MNHEY and CDR2 SVGEGT. The J segment lost 11 bases and the V segment lost 8 bases, leaving 14 bases of the junction unmatched. DNA for the CDR3: TGTGCCAGCGGGTCGGGACAGTCGGCTGAGCAGTACTTC. It translates to CASGSGQSAEQYF.